The clone carrying this TCR beta chain was seen at least ten times. The antigen is not known. This sample is part of a study of human T cells and chemical hapten exposure. Study summary: For the roughly 25-week duration of the study, patients were given weekly doses of diphenylcyclopropenone on the scalp. Study conclusions and caveats: Patch test score was positively correlated with the counts of TCRs that had expanded at PT1.

Per the germline V gene, CDR1 is SGHTA and CDR2 is FQGNSA. This CDR3 has 13 residues. Deletions cut 4 bases from V and 11 bases from J, with 17 bases between. Indicated time point: patch test 2, 6 weeks after DPC sensitization. Treatment of the sample: therapeutic diphenylcyclopropenone sensitization with weekly scalp DPC. TCRdb reprocessed the RACE reads via MiXCR and lists one record per CDR3 protein. The repertoire includes around 360,000 distinct CDR3 sequences, around 6% of them detected once, and more than 5.5% sits in the top ten. The TCR originated in a woman aged 18 to 35 with alopecia areata. Some clones in this sample may be carry-over from other donors' samples. The material sequenced was whole blood, taken in connection with sensitization to the hapten diphenylcyclopropenone (DPC). This chain joins TRBV7-2 and TRBJ1-1; D remains ambiguous. The chain's CDR3 is CASSSQTERTAFF. CDR3 sequence (DNA): TGTGCCAGCAGCTCTCAAACAGAGCGGACGGCTTTCTTT.